This entry features one TCR beta chain sequence. No cognate antigen has been identified for it. This sample is part of a study of monozygotic twins with inflammatory bowel disease (dated by TCRdb to the late 2010s). For context, the study as a whole: A total of roughly 28 monozygotic twin pairs were included in the full study, comprising nine German pairs (four IBD-concordant, five IBD-discordant) and 19 IBD-discordant Danish pairs. Each individual had, on average, about 151 000 unique TCRalpha sequences and 181 000 unique TCRbeta sequences available for analysis. Within discordant pairs, disease-associated traits were sought mainly by comparing IBD patients with their genetically identical healthy co-twins. Overall results and qualifications from the work: Concordant and discordant twins showed no difference in repertoire similarity, possibly because of limited statistical power. Different T cell subtypes could not be distinguished in the analysis. Measured by the inverse Simpson index, TCRbeta repertoire diversity was lower in IBD patients than in their healthy co-twins. Fewer clonotypes were shared with other individuals by IBD patients than by healthy twins, most markedly in patients showing signs of disease activity. Because patients received different immunosuppressive treatments, the repertoires may have picked up extra background noise and variability between individuals. The results gave no support for a single strong signal or clonotype linked to IBD.

The germline V gene provides CDR1 SGHDT and CDR2 YYEEEE. CDR3 length: 15 amino acids, cysteine to phenylalanine. No DNA is listed. From each donor, a roughly 2.5 ml peripheral blood sample was drawn into PAXgene tubes and stored at -80 degrees C. Without T cell sorting, total RNA was isolated from whole blood using the PAXgene blood miRNA kit on an automated QIAcube. Peripheral blood from monozygotic twin pairs who were concordant or discordant for inflammatory bowel disease underwent deep TCRalpha and TCRbeta repertoire profiling using unique molecular barcoding. Smoking habits were recorded for all twin pairs, with individuals classified as current, former or never smokers. Library generation was performed with 5' RACE. For each TCR library, 3,000 to 4,000 ng of total RNA was used. For each sample, cDNA synthesis with SMARTScribe reverse transcriptase was split into eight separate reactions. During cDNA synthesis, template switching was used to introduce unique molecular identifiers that contained a 6-nucleotide sample barcode. Amplification of TCRalpha and TCRbeta cDNA involved two nested PCRs of approximately 17 and 9 cycles, and each PCR was followed by bead purification. Before amplification, cDNA was treated with uracil DNA-glycosylase and purified using the QIAquick PCR purification kit. In the second PCR, Illumina TruSeq-compatible adapters and sample-specific barcodes were added. TapeStation and Qubit were used to check library quality and concentration, and 4.5 to 6.5 ng of each library was pooled. Pooled libraries were sequenced on an Illumina HiSeq2500 single-index Rapid Run with 2 x 100 bp reads and custom sequencing primers. The published analysis was carried out like this. MiGEC version 1.2.6 was used for UMI-based consensus assembly to correct PCR and sequencing errors. V(D)J alignment, clonotype assembly and CDR3 extraction were performed with MiXCR version 2.1.1. Gene usage, clonotype sharing and MAIT/NKT TCR abundance were normalised by analysing the top 1000, 10 000 and 20 000 clonotypes per sample. After downsampling to 27 000 UMIs, diversity was calculated as the inverse Simpson index using the vegan R package. Paired Mann-Whitney U tests were applied to discordant twin pairs, with Benjamini-Hochberg correction for multiple testing. TCRdb reprocessed the reads into one record per CDR3 protein sequence, lacking DNA. It is TCRdb's table, rather than the study itself, that gives the V and J calls and clone size. The sample table holds 420,000 or so distinct CDR3 sequences. Around 2.3% of the sample goes to the ten largest clones.

In this chain, TRBV5-6 is recombined with TRBJ2-1; the D call from TCRdb, TRBD1, cannot be confirmed without DNA. Source material: blood. This sequence was found in a human donor with ulcerative colitis or Crohn's disease, or a healthy co-twin of an affected twin (not recorded which). This receptor carries the CDR3 CASSNRGTGGHEQFF.